The source of this T cell receptor (beta chain) is a study of human T cells and chemical hapten exposure. This clonotype was picked up a small number of times. Its specificity is not known. Per germline, CDR1 SGHRS and CDR2 YFSETQ. V lost 3 bases and J lost 1, with 9 bases in between. This CDR3 spans 14 amino acids. Time point meaning: patch test 2, 6 weeks after DPC sensitization. Sample treatment: therapeutic diphenylcyclopropenone sensitization with weekly scalp DPC. Findings and caveats of the study: TCRs at high frequency, those above 1 in 1000, did not change with DPC sensitization. Expanded TCRs clustered into significantly more large CDR3 similarity groups than controls, the analysis revealed.

Individual cDNA molecules in this library carried unique molecular identifiers. TCRdb itself ran the RACE reads through MiXCR, one entry per CDR3 protein. The table records approximately 95,000 distinct CDR3 sequences, about 10% of them present only once. The sample consisted of whole blood, taken in connection with sensitization to the hapten diphenylcyclopropenone (DPC). The V call is TRBV5-1, the J call TRBJ2-3; D gene uncertain. The receptor was isolated from a woman in her thirties or forties with alopecia areata. Some clones in this sample may be carry-over from other donors' samples. This chain's CDR3 is CASSWIEGTDTQYF. Here the CDR3 DNA reads TGCGCCAGCAGCTGGATCGAGGGCACAGATACGCAGTATTTT.